The source of this T cell receptor (beta chain) is a study of blood T cells in healthy people across ages. Study observations and caveats: As naive T cell percentage varied, TCR beta diversity correlated strongly with it. Greater diversity and more naive CD4+ cells were seen in long-lived donors than in aged donors.

A second PCR of 7 to 11 cycles used a sample-barcoded 5' primer and a J-beta primer mix. TCRdb re-called the 5' RACE reads through MiXCR, storing one row per CDR3 protein. The sample records about 580,000 distinct CDR3 sequences, roughly 43% being singletons. CDR3 length equals 14 residues. CDR1 and CDR2 (germline): SGHRS, YFSETQ. Trimming cost V 0 bases and J 1 base, with 7 bases left between them. This clonotype is a singleton in its sample. Its cognate antigen is unknown. V is TRBV5-1 and J is TRBJ1-2; D not resolved. This clonotype originated in a man at least 80 years old in good health. The source material was blood. The CDR3 region is CASSLEASNYGYTF. CDR3 coding DNA: TGCGCCAGCAGCTTGGAGGCAAGTAACTATGGCTACACCTTC.